This TCR beta chain was sequenced for a study of early T cells in non-severe SARS-CoV-2 infection (TCRdb year 2021). Looking at the study overall: Because TCR sequencing relied on bulk RNA taken from unsorted whole blood, pairing of alpha and beta chains was not possible. General findings and caveats noted by the study authors: Matching against VDJdb was skewed toward anti-spike CD8 responses, likely underestimated virus-specific expansions, and missed private and CD4 specificities.

This was a case-control study nested in a cohort of healthcare workers in London, UK, who had nasopharyngeal swab PCR tests and blood samples taken every week. Healthcare workers were recruited between 23 and 31 March 2020, during the week of the UK lockdown, and were followed weekly for up to roughly 15 weeks. In the germline V gene, CDR1 corresponds to KGHSH and CDR2 to LQKENI. V is cut back by 3 bases and J by 6 bases, with 5 bases in the junction unmatched. The CDR3, from cysteine to phenylalanine, totals 13 residues. Only CDR3 DNA is held: 39 bases, read in frame from base 1. Libraries were prepared through 5' RACE. The sequencing machine was a NextSeq 500. To correct for sequencing error and PCR bias, the TCR library protocol tagged individual cDNA molecules with unique molecular identifiers. TCR alpha and beta chains were both sequenced, and the abundances of alpha and beta sequences in each sample were closely correlated with each other. The study's processing was this. V gene, J gene and CDR3 annotation of TCR sequences was performed with Decombinator V4. TCRs were defined as expanded if a significant change between any two time points was detected under a Poisson model with p below 0.0001. TCR abundances were normalised to the total number of TCRs sequenced per sample and were expressed as counts per million. TRAV1-2 paired with TRAJ12, TRAJ20 or TRAJ33 defined MAIT TCRs, while TRAV10 paired with TRAJ18 defined iNKT TCRs. VDJdb, accessed 1 November 2021, was searched for CMV, EBV and SARS-CoV-2 annotated TCRs, excluding TCRs annotated for multiple antigens. In-frame beta chains were kept once TCRdb had trimmed the public reads at Q25 with fastp and called clones with MiXCR. Entries are consolidated by CDR3 protein sequence, retaining the most common genes and DNA. The V and J calls follow TCRdb's processing rather than the paper's. This sample gives some 73,000 distinct CDR3 sequences in total; about 12% of them show up just once. The ten largest clones add up to 3.4% of the sample.

Comment on this clonotype: Its antigen target is currently unknown. No base-level quality is on record; no much larger clone is a single base apart.

The sequencing sample was made of whole blood. Recombination joined TRBV18 with TRBJ2-7; 7 bases in the junction line up with TRBD1. This sequence was found in an adult who was a healthcare worker with PCR-confirmed SARS-CoV-2 infection or an uninfected control (not recorded which). The CDR3 protein: CASSPQDRAEQYF. The DNA reads TGTGCCAGCTCACCCCAAGACAGGGCCGAGCAGTACTTC.